Listed below are T cell receptor beta chains from one sample, sequenced in a study of cytomegalovirus exposure and HLA in healthy donors. Only in-frame clones appear in the TCRdb table, and some are missing; sequencing was by immunoSEQ multiplex PCR. The table lists around 91,000 clones, about 94% of them singletons. Input material: PBMCs. These receptors were obtained from a woman between 25 and 40 years old in good health and CMV-seropositive. Both conserved end residues are part of each CDR3. Each record gives: D gene, clone size, J gene, V gene, CDR3 DNA, CDR3 protein. A D gene is named only where the DNA matches it firmly. Rows give clone size only sometimes, using once, few, many, or a class for an expanded clone.

D: TRBD2; size: NA; J: TRBJ2-3; V: TRBV11-3; DNA: TGTGCCAGCAGCTTTGGGATAGCGGGAGCGACAGATACGCAGTATTTT; CDR3: CASSFGIAGATDTQYF
D: TRBD1; size: NA; J: TRBJ1-2; V: TRBV6-1; DNA: TGTGCCAGCAGTGAATTCAGGACAGGGGATGGCTACACCTTC; CDR3: CASSEFRTGDGYTF
D: TRBD2; size: NA; J: TRBJ2-3; V: TRBV6-1; DNA: TGTGCCAGCAGTGCGTTGAACGGGAGGTCGACAGATACGCAGTATTTT; CDR3: CASSALNGRSTDTQYF
D: NA; size: NA; J: TRBJ1-2; V: TRBV9; DNA: TGTGCCAGCAGCGTAGCGGGATATAACCTTGGCTACACCTTC; CDR3: CASSVAGYNLGYTF
D: NA; size: NA; J: TRBJ2-1; V: TRBV7-2; DNA: TGTGCCAGCAGCTCCCCTTTCCGGGGGAACAATGAGCAGTTCTTC; CDR3: CASSSPFRGNNEQFF
D: TRBD1; size: once; J: TRBJ1-3; V: TRBV6-6; DNA: TGTGCCAGCAGTTCCGGACAGGAGCTACTTGGCACCATATATTTT; CDR3: CASSSGQELLGTIYF
D: TRBD1; size: NA; J: TRBJ1-5; V: TRBV2; DNA: TGTGCCAGCAGTGAGACAGGGGGAAATCAGCCCCAGCATTTT; CDR3: CASSETGGNQPQHF
D: TRBD2; size: NA; J: TRBJ2-1; V: TRBV9; DNA: TGTGCCAGCAGCGTATCTAGCGGGAGTGGTTCCTACAATGAGCAGTTCTTC; CDR3: CASSVSSGSGSYNEQFF
D: TRBD2; size: NA; J: TRBJ2-5; V: TRBV11-2; DNA: TGTGCCAGCAACCCCGGACTAGCGGTACAAGAGACCCAGTACTTC; CDR3: CASNPGLAVQETQYF
D: NA; size: once; J: TRBJ2-2; V: TRBV2; DNA: TGTGCCAGCAGTGAAGTCAATCTGGGGCCATTGAACACCGGGGAGCTGTTTTTT; CDR3: CASSEVNLGPLNTGELFF
D: NA; size: once; J: TRBJ2-3; V: TRBV4-1; DNA: TGCGCCAGCAGCCAAGATTTGGTCCAGGGCCGCACAGATACGCAGTATTTT; CDR3: CASSQDLVQGRTDTQYF
D: TRBD2; size: NA; J: TRBJ2-5; V: TRBV6-5; DNA: TGTGCCAGCAGCAACCCAAGCGGGGGCCAAGAGACCCAGTACTTC; CDR3: CASSNPSGGQETQYF
D: NA; size: NA; J: TRBJ1-1; V: TRBV5-1; DNA: TGCGCCAGCAGCTTGGTACAGATGAACACTGAAGCTTTCTTT; CDR3: CASSLVQMNTEAFF
D: NA; size: NA; J: TRBJ2-3; V: TRBV23-1; DNA: TGCGCCAGCAGTCAATCCAACTCACTGTATACGCAGTATTTT; CDR3: CASSQSNSLYTQYF
D: TRBD2; size: NA; J: TRBJ2-1; V: TRBV19; DNA: TGTGCCAGTACCGTTAACGGGAGGGAATTCAATGAGCAGTTCTTC; CDR3: CASTVNGREFNEQFF
D: TRBD1; size: NA; J: TRBJ1-1; V: TRBV7-9; DNA: TGTGCCAGCAGAGAGGACAGGGTTCCTGAAGCTTTCTTT; CDR3: CASREDRVPEAFF
D: TRBD1; size: NA; J: TRBJ2-7; V: TRBV6-5; DNA: TGTGCCAGCAGTAGGGACAGCTACGAGCAGTACTTC; CDR3: CASSRDSYEQYF
D: NA; size: NA; J: TRBJ1-2; V: TRBV5-8; DNA: TGTGCCAGCAGCAGGAGGCCGGGCTATGGCTACACCTTC; CDR3: CASSRRPGYGYTF
D: NA; size: few; J: TRBJ1-2; V: TRBV19; DNA: TGTGCCAGTAGCACCGGGACATTGAACTATGGCTACACCTTC; CDR3: CASSTGTLNYGYTF
D: TRBD2; size: NA; J: TRBJ2-7; V: TRBV6-4; DNA: TGTGCCAGCAGTGACTCGAGTGAGACTAGCGGGATGATTCCAGGTTACGAGCAGTACTTC; CDR3: CASSDSSETSGMIPGYEQYF
D: TRBD2; size: NA; J: TRBJ2-7; V: TRBV19; DNA: TGTGCCAGTAATCCCAGCGGGAGGTCTTGGGAGCAGTACTTC; CDR3: CASNPSGRSWEQYF
D: NA; size: NA; J: TRBJ1-1; V: TRBV7-2; DNA: TGTGCCAGCAGCCCCTGGGGGCAGCTGAACACTGAAGCTTTCTTT; CDR3: CASSPWGQLNTEAFF
D: TRBD2; size: NA; J: TRBJ2-5; V: TRBV30; DNA: TGTGCCTGGAATGAGCCGGGACTAGCGGGTCGGGAGACCCAGTACTTC; CDR3: CAWNEPGLAGRETQYF
D: TRBD1; size: NA; J: TRBJ1-3; V: TRBV15; DNA: TGTGCCACCAGCAGCAGCTTAGGGGGCGGTGGAAACACCATATATTTT; CDR3: CATSSSLGGGGNTIYF
D: TRBD1; size: NA; J: TRBJ2-1; V: TRBV9; DNA: TGTGCCAGCAGCCTGGGACAGGGGTCCAACAATGAGCAGTTCTTC; CDR3: CASSLGQGSNNEQFF
D: NA; size: NA; J: TRBJ2-7; V: TRBV6-6; DNA: TGTGCCAGCAGTTACTCGAACAGGGTTGCGGAGCAGTACTTC; CDR3: CASSYSNRVAEQYF
D: NA; size: NA; J: TRBJ2-3; V: TRBV18; DNA: TGTGCCAGCTCACCACCGGCGGCGGGGGCAACTAGCACAGATACGCAGTATTTT; CDR3: CASSPPAAGATSTDTQYF
D: NA; size: once; J: TRBJ1-2; V: TRBV5-1; DNA: TGCGCCAGCAGCTTAGACAGAGACTATGGCTACACCTTC; CDR3: CASSLDRDYGYTF
D: NA; size: NA; J: TRBJ2-2; V: TRBV6-1; DNA: TGTGCCAGCAGTGTGAAGGGGAACGGGGAGCTGTTTTTT; CDR3: CASSVKGNGELFF
D: TRBD1; size: NA; J: TRBJ2-6; V: TRBV10-2; DNA: TGCGCCAGCAGTGAAAGGACAGGGGGTATCTCTGGGGCCAACGTCCTGACTTTC; CDR3: CASSERTGGISGANVLTF
D: TRBD2; size: NA; J: TRBJ2-7; V: TRBV6-6; DNA: TGTGCCAGCACCCCCGGCGGGGCTAGCGGAACCTACGAGCAGTACTTC; CDR3: CASTPGGASGTYEQYF
D: TRBD2; size: NA; J: TRBJ2-4; V: TRBV5-6; DNA: TGTGCCAGCAGCTCAGAGTCTGAGCGGGGAGCCAAAAACATTCAGTACTTC; CDR3: CASSSESERGAKNIQYF
D: TRBD2; size: NA; J: TRBJ2-1; V: TRBV5-6; DNA: TGTGCCAGCAGCTCAACCCTGCGGCTAGCGGGAAACAATGAGCAGTTCTTC; CDR3: CASSSTLRLAGNNEQFF
D: TRBD2; size: NA; J: TRBJ2-5; V: TRBV18; DNA: TGTGCCAGCTCACGGCGAAGATCCGGGGGGGGAGAGACCCAGTACTTC; CDR3: CASSRRRSGGGETQYF
D: NA; size: NA; J: TRBJ1-2; V: TRBV28; DNA: TGTGCCAGCACCTCCAGGACGGGGGGCTACACCTTC; CDR3: CASTSRTGGYTF
D: TRBD2; size: NA; J: TRBJ2-1; V: TRBV13; DNA: TGTGCCAGCAGCTTAGGGACTAGCGGGAACAATGAGCAGTTCTTC; CDR3: CASSLGTSGNNEQFF
D: TRBD2; size: NA; J: TRBJ2-7; V: TRBV29-1; DNA: TGCAGCGTGGGGGGGGGACTAGCTTCCTACGAGCAGTACTTC; CDR3: CSVGGGLASYEQYF
D: NA; size: few; J: TRBJ1-5; V: TRBV28; DNA: TGTGCCAGCAGTGACCTTGACCGGGACATCAATCAGCCCCAGCATTTT; CDR3: CASSDLDRDINQPQHF
D: NA; size: NA; J: TRBJ1-1; V: TRBV27; DNA: TGTGCCAGCGGACCATCAACAGGCGTGAACACTGAAGCTTTCTTT; CDR3: CASGPSTGVNTEAFF
D: NA; size: few; J: TRBJ2-7; V: TRBV4-3; DNA: TGCGCCAGCAGCCAAGATAGGGGCTCCTACGAGCAGTACTTC; CDR3: CASSQDRGSYEQYF
D: TRBD2; size: NA; J: TRBJ2-3; V: TRBV5-1; DNA: TGCGCCAGCAGTGCTGTCGGCCTAGCGGGAGGGGGAGATACGCAGTATTTT; CDR3: CASSAVGLAGGGDTQYF